Shown below are 17 T cell receptor beta chains from a single sample sequenced in a study of blood T cells in healthy people across ages. Together with a sample-barcoded 5' primer, a J-beta primer mix was included in a second PCR lasting about 7 to 11 cycles. MiXCR, run by TCRdb on the 5' RACE reads, gives a single entry per CDR3 protein. The data contain about 730,000 distinct CDR3 sequences, around 46% of them singletons. The sequenced sample consisted of blood. All receptors derive from an older woman in good health.

This chain uses TRBV7-3 with TRBJ2-5; D not certain. Germline CDR1 and CDR2: SGHTA and FQGTGA. V lost 5 bases and J lost 4, with 11 bases in between. The CDR3 has 13 amino acids. CDR3 loop: CASSLGKGETQYF. The CDR3 region has the DNA TGTGCCAGCAGCCTTGGGAAAGGAGAGACCCAGTACTTC. Variable domain in full (rest from reference TRBV7-3 and TRBJ2-5): GAGVSQTPSNKVTEKGKYVELRCDPISGHTALYWYRQSLGQGPEFLIYFQGTGAADDSGLPNDRFFAVRPEGSVSTLKIQRTERGDSAVYLCASSLGKGETQYFGPGTRLLVL.

The rearrangement joins TRBV3-1 to TRBJ1-2; a weak D match, TRBD1 (6 bases). Germline lookup yields CDR1 LGHDT and CDR2 YNNKEL (reference sequence). With 4 bases removed from V and 6 bases from J, the gap between germline ends came to 12 bases. The length of the CDR3 is 13 residues. The CDR3 spells CASSLQGSNGYTF. Here the CDR3 DNA reads TGTGCCAGCAGCCTACAGGGCTCAAATGGCTACACCTTC.

The chain employs TRBV7-2 and TRBJ2-1, with 9 positions matching TRBD2. Unmatched junction bases numbered 6, after V lost 5 bases and J lost 7 bases. CDR3 size: 14 residues. Germline V lookup: CDR1 SGHTA, CDR2 FQGNSA. The CDR3 reads CASSQRGAKNEQFF. CDR3 DNA sequence: TGTGCCAGCAGCCAGCGGGGGGCGAAAAATGAGCAGTTCTTC.

This clonotype was counted a few times. This chain joins TRBV12-3 or TRBV12-4 and TRBJ1-4; D unclear. V dropped 3 bases and J dropped 4 bases, with 12 bases sitting between them. The CDR3 length is 15 residues. CDR3 nucleotides: TGTGCCAGCAGTTTTGGCCGGACCCATAATGAAAAACTGTTTTTT. Its protein product is CASSFGRTHNEKLFF.

V and J are TRBV6-2 or TRBV6-3 and TRBJ2-3; 9 bases fit TRBD2. CDR3 length equals 13 residues. V gave up 5 bases and J gave up 9 bases; unmatched junction bases: 6. Looked up from germline, CDR1 is MNHEY and CDR2 is SVGEGT. CDR3 sequence reads: CASSGLAGPTQYF. The CDR3 coding sequence is TGTGCCAGCAGTGGTCTAGCGGGACCCACGCAGTATTTT.

With regard to this clonotype: Possible read error: a much larger clone is one base away. This CDR3 is CASGQDSPGLAGYEQFF. The CDR3 coding sequence is TGTGCCAGCGGCCAAGATTCCCCGGGACTAGCGGGTTATGAGCAGTTCTTC. The chain carries TRBV4-2 and TRBJ2-1, with 12 bases lining up with TRBD2. The CDR3 runs to 17 residues. The germline gives CDR1 LGHNA, CDR2 YNFKEQ.

Of note for this clonotype: A much larger clone is a single base away; this may be a read error. V usage is TRBV20-1 and J usage is TRBJ2-5; D ambiguous. Deletions cut 0 bases from V and 6 bases from J, with 5 bases between. This CDR3 spans 11 amino acids. The germline V gene has CDR1 DFQATT and CDR2 SNEGSKA (reference sequence). The CDR3 loop is CSARDRQTQYF. For the CDR3, the DNA is TGCAGTGCTAGAGATCGACAGACCCAGTACTTC.

The chain has TRBV20-1 and TRBJ1-5, with D perhaps TRBD1 (6 bases). The V end lost 6 bases, the J end lost 3 bases, and 24 bases lay between the germline ends. Germline CDR1 reads DFQATT; CDR2 reads SNEGSKA (reference sequence). The CDR3 is made up of 17 amino acids. The CDR3 DNA follows: TGCAGTGCCCCGAAGGGCCCTCAAGGGGGTAACAATCAGCCCCAGCATTTT. Translating gives CSAPKGPQGGNNQPQHF.

This chain connects TRBV28 to TRBJ1-1; 9 bases match TRBD1. The CDR3 is made up of 16 amino acids. V lost 8 bases, J lost 2 bases, and 12 bases stayed unmatched. Germline CDR1 reads MDHEN; CDR2 reads SYDVKM. CDR3 protein: CASSHLPGQGNTEAFF. The CDR3 coding sequence is TGTGCCAGCTCCCACCTACCGGGACAGGGAAACACTGAAGCTTTCTTT.

Only a few counts were recorded for this clonotype. The rearrangement uses TRBV20-1 and TRBJ2-1; 7 nucleotides match TRBD2. This CDR3 region has 14 residues. The germline gives CDR1 DFQATT, CDR2 SNEGSKA (reference sequence). Trimming took 3 bases from V and 8 from J; bases not matched to a gene: 10. The CDR3 sequence is CSARVASGRHEQFF. For the CDR3, the DNA is TGCAGTGCTAGGGTGGCTAGCGGTCGGCATGAGCAGTTCTTC.

This chain uses TRBV5-6 with TRBJ1-5, with 7 bases aligning to TRBD1. Germline loops: CDR1 SGHDT, CDR2 YYEEEE. With V trimmed by 0 bases and J by 6 bases, 6 bases remained unmatched. The CDR3 has 15 amino acids. The CDR3 DNA is TGTGCCAGCAGCTTGGTGGGGACAGCGGGTCAGCCCCAGCATTTT. It yields the protein CASSLVGTAGQPQHF.

With regard to this clonotype: A much larger clone lies a single base off, so this may be a read error. This sequence joins TRBV10-3 and TRBJ1-6; 7 nucleotides align to TRBD1. The V gene's germline CDR1 is ENHRY and CDR2 SYGVKD. This CDR3 spans 16 amino acids. V lost 8 bases to trimming and J lost 7 bases; unmatched junction nucleotides: 14. CDR3 amino acids: CAICCRRTGGNSPLHF. The CDR3 DNA reads TGTGCCATCTGTTGCCGCAGGACAGGCGGGAATTCACCCCTCCACTTT.

This clonotype has ten or more counts. The gene calls are TRBV7-3 and TRBJ2-1, with D possibly called TRBD1 or TRBD2 (5 bases each). V was shortened by 5 bases and J by 5 bases, with 10 bases between the two germline ends. CDR3 length: 13 amino acids. Germline values: CDR1 SGHTA, CDR2 FQGTGA. Here the CDR3 reads CASSEGPNNEQFF. For the CDR3, the DNA is TGTGCCAGCAGCGAGGGACCCAACAATGAGCAGTTCTTC.

This clonotype was picked up a small number of times. This chain joins TRBV18 and TRBJ2-2; perhaps TRBD2 as D (5 bases). CDR1 is KGHSH, CDR2 LQKENI, per germline. The CDR3 has 15 amino acids. The V and J ends lost 0 bases and 4 bases respectively, with 9 bases between them. The CDR3 here is CASSPPAAATGELFF. CDR3 nucleotides: TGTGCCAGCTCACCACCGGCAGCGGCCACCGGGGAGCTGTTTTTT.

The V call is TRBV20-1, the J call TRBJ2-1, with 8 bases fitting TRBD1. V was pared by 2 bases and J by 12 bases, with 3 bases of the junction left unmatched. Germline V CDR1 and CDR2: DFQATT, SNEGSKA (reference sequence). The CDR3 consists of 11 residues. The CDR3 here is CSARTDRGQFF. The CDR3 coding sequence is TGCAGTGCTAGAACTGACAGGGGGCAGTTCTTC.

The chain recombines TRBV6-5 with TRBJ2-3; D uncertain. The V end was cut by 5 bases, the J end by 2 bases, with 17 bases between. This CDR3 contains 16 residues. Germline V gene data show CDR1 as MNHEY and CDR2 as SVGAGI. CDR3 protein: CASSPSPQRSTDTQYF. The CDR3 region has the DNA TGTGCCAGCAGTCCATCCCCCCAGAGGTCCACAGATACGCAGTATTTT.

This clonotype was seen more than once but under ten times. The genes are TRBV20-1 and TRBJ1-4, with no clear D. The CDR3 is 13 amino acids. Trimming shortened V by 6 bases and J by 3 bases, and 11 bases separated the two germline ends. The germline gives CDR1 DFQATT, CDR2 SNEGSKA (reference sequence). The CDR3 reads CSAVRDANEKLFF. The CDR3 DNA is TGCAGTGCAGTGAGGGATGCTAATGAAAAACTGTTTTTT.